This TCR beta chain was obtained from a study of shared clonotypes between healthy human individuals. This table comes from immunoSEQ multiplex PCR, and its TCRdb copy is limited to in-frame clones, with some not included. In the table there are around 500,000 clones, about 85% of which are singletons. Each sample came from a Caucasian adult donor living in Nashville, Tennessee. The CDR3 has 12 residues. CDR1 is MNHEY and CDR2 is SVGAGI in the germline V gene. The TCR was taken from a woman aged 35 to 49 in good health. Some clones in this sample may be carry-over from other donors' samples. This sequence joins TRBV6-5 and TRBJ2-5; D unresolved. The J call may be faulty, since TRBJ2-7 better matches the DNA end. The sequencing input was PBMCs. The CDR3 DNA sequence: TGTGCCAGCAGCCACAGCCCCTACGAGCAGTACTTC. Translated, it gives CASSHSPYEQYF.